This is a list of T cell receptor beta chains from one sample in a study of beta chain features in type 1 diabetes. Data came from immunoSEQ multiplex PCR; TCRdb stores just in-frame clones and leaves some out. The sample consists of about 160,000 clones, 9% of them appearing once. What was sequenced was central memory CD4+ T cells from blood. The receptors come from a woman in her twenties or thirties with type 1 diabetes. The CDR3 runs from the conserved cysteine through the conserved F or W. The D gene is left open where the match is weak. The size entry is marked missing in some rows and otherwise reads once, few, many or a size class.

size: few; D: NA; J: TRBJ2-2; length: 13; V: TRBV5-1; CDR3: CASSSSSTGELFF; DNA: TGCGCCAGCAGCTCATCTAGCACCGGGGAGCTGTTTTTT
size: NA; D: NA; J: TRBJ2-5; length: 17; V: TRBV19; CDR3: CASSGPPGGQNQETQYF; DNA: TGTGCCAGTAGTGGGCCCCCCGGTGGGCAGAACCAAGAGACCCAGTACTTC
size: few; D: TRBD1; J: TRBJ2-7; length: 14; V: TRBV2; CDR3: CASSTNRGAYEQYF; DNA: TGTGCCAGCAGTACCAACAGGGGAGCCTACGAGCAGTACTTC
size: NA; D: NA; J: TRBJ2-1; length: 14; V: TRBV4-2; CDR3: CASSQEQGRENQFF; DNA: TGTGCCAGCAGCCAAGAGCAGGGAAGAGAGAATCAGTTCTTC
size: few; D: NA; J: TRBJ2-7; length: 16; V: TRBV5-1; CDR3: CASSLARGAAASEQYF; DNA: TGCGCCAGCAGCTTGGCCAGGGGGGCGGCAGCGTCCGAGCAGTACTTC
size: NA; D: TRBD2; J: TRBJ2-5; length: 16; V: TRBV19; CDR3: CASSTGLAGFQETQYF; DNA: TGTGCCAGTAGTACCGGACTAGCGGGGTTCCAAGAGACCCAGTACTTC
size: NA; D: NA; J: TRBJ2-7; length: 14; V: TRBV5-1; CDR3: CASSSGTYLYEQYF; DNA: TGCGCCAGCAGCTCCGGGACATACCTTTACGAGCAGTACTTC
size: few; D: NA; J: TRBJ2-1; length: 14; V: TRBV7-3; CDR3: CASSFAPPGDEQFF; DNA: TGTGCCAGCAGCTTTGCCCCCCCAGGCGATGAGCAGTTCTTC
size: NA; D: TRBD1; J: TRBJ1-2; length: 15; V: TRBV9; CDR3: CASSPRTGSHYGYTF; DNA: TGTGCCAGCAGCCCCCGGACAGGGTCTCACTATGGCTACACCTTC
size: few; D: TRBD2; J: TRBJ2-3; length: 16; V: TRBV12-5; CDR3: CASGFAGTSESDTQYF; DNA: TGTGCTAGTGGTTTCGCTGGGACTAGCGAGTCAGATACGCAGTATTTT
size: NA; D: NA; J: TRBJ1-1; length: 14; V: TRBV18; CDR3: CASFPRGGGTEAFF; DNA: TGTGCCAGCTTCCCGCGGGGGGGAGGGACTGAAGCTTTCTTT
size: few; D: TRBD1; J: TRBJ1-4; length: 14; V: TRBV5-4; CDR3: CASSWTGGDEKLFF; DNA: TGTGCCAGCAGCTGGACAGGGGGGGATGAAAAACTGTTTTTT
size: few; D: NA; J: TRBJ2-1; length: 11; V: TRBV5-6; CDR3: CASSLSNEQFF; DNA: TGTGCCAGCAGCTTGTCGAATGAGCAGTTCTTC
size: few; D: NA; J: TRBJ2-1; length: 14; V: TRBV5-8; CDR3: CASTPRVPGNEQFF; DNA: TGTGCCAGCACACCTCGGGTCCCGGGGAATGAGCAGTTCTTC
size: NA; D: TRBD1; J: TRBJ2-5; length: 16; V: TRBV7-2; CDR3: CASSSRTGGTRETQYF; DNA: TGTGCCAGCAGCTCTCGGACAGGGGGAACTCGGGAGACCCAGTACTTC
size: NA; D: NA; J: TRBJ1-1; length: 12; V: TRBV18; CDR3: CASSQTGTEAFF; DNA: TGTGCCAGCTCACAAACAGGGACCGAAGCTTTCTTT
size: few; D: NA; J: TRBJ2-1; length: 14; V: TRBV5-1; CDR3: CASSLGTVGNEQFF; DNA: TGCGCCAGCAGCTTGGGGACAGTTGGCAATGAGCAGTTCTTC
size: few; D: TRBD2; J: TRBJ2-7; length: 17; V: TRBV9; CDR3: CASSVAPTSGSIDEQYF; DNA: TGTGCCAGCAGCGTAGCCCCGACTAGCGGGAGCATCGACGAGCAGTACTTC
size: NA; D: NA; J: TRBJ1-1; length: 14; V: TRBV15; CDR3: CATSGSGRNTEAFF; DNA: TGTGCCACCAGCGGCTCGGGGAGGAACACTGAAGCTTTCTTT
size: few; D: TRBD1; J: TRBJ2-1; length: 16; V: TRBV2; CDR3: CASSENRDSSYNEQFF; DNA: TGTGCCAGCAGTGAAAATCGGGACAGCTCCTACAATGAGCAGTTCTTC
size: few; D: NA; J: TRBJ2-5; length: 13; V: TRBV4-1; CDR3: CASSLVLKETQYF; DNA: TGCGCCAGCAGCCTAGTACTGAAAGAGACCCAGTACTTC
size: few; D: TRBD1; J: TRBJ1-2; length: 15; V: TRBV11-2; CDR3: CASSLTTDRDYGYTF; DNA: TGTGCCAGCAGCTTAACCACAGACAGGGACTATGGCTACACCTTC
size: many; D: NA; J: TRBJ2-1; length: 14; V: TRBV2; CDR3: CASNAQLVVNEQFF; DNA: TGTGCCAGCAACGCACAACTAGTTGTCAATGAGCAGTTCTTC
size: NA; D: TRBD1; J: TRBJ2-7; length: 16; V: TRBV30; CDR3: CAWSGIRAGGNYEQYF; DNA: TGTGCCTGGAGTGGAATTAGAGCAGGGGGCAACTACGAGCAGTACTTC
size: NA; D: NA; J: TRBJ2-2; length: 14; V: TRBV7-3; CDR3: CASSLNQGYGELFF; DNA: TGTGCCAGCAGCTTAAACCAGGGGTACGGGGAGCTGTTTTTT
size: few; D: TRBD1; J: TRBJ2-7; length: 15; V: TRBV28; CDR3: CASSPPGTGGYEQYF; DNA: TGTGCCAGCAGTCCCCCCGGGACAGGGGGCTACGAGCAGTACTTC
size: NA; D: NA; J: TRBJ1-5; length: 13; V: TRBV30; CDR3: CAWSTSTGQPQHF; DNA: TGTGCCTGGAGTACCTCGACGGGGCAGCCCCAGCATTTT
size: few; D: NA; J: TRBJ2-6; length: 15; V: TRBV5-1; CDR3: CASSLVSSGANVLTF; DNA: TGCGCCAGCAGCTTGGTTAGCTCTGGGGCCAACGTCCTGACTTTC
size: NA; D: TRBD2; J: TRBJ2-1; length: 15; V: TRBV5-4; CDR3: CASSFSGGQYNEQFF; DNA: TGTGCCAGCAGCTTTAGCGGGGGGCAATACAATGAGCAGTTCTTC
size: NA; D: NA; J: TRBJ2-6; length: 18; V: TRBV28; CDR3: CASSLSGYPSSGANVLTF; DNA: TGTGCCAGCAGTTTATCCGGGTACCCCTCCTCTGGGGCCAACGTCCTGACTTTC
size: few; D: TRBD1; J: TRBJ2-3; length: 14; V: TRBV19; CDR3: CASNRGQGADTQYF; DNA: TGTGCCAGTAACCGGGGACAGGGGGCCGATACGCAGTATTTT
size: NA; D: NA; J: TRBJ1-1; length: 13; V: TRBV7-2; CDR3: CASKEDSNTEAFF; DNA: TGTGCCAGCAAGGAGGACAGCAACACTGAAGCTTTCTTT
size: few; D: TRBD1; J: TRBJ2-7; length: 14; V: TRBV5-1; CDR3: CASSGQGASYEQYF; DNA: TGCGCCAGCAGCGGGCAGGGGGCTTCCTACGAGCAGTACTTC
size: NA; D: NA; J: TRBJ1-1; length: 14; V: TRBV5-1; CDR3: CASSGTGQGTEAFF; DNA: TGCGCCAGCAGCGGAACAGGGCAAGGGACTGAAGCTTTCTTT
size: few; D: TRBD2; J: TRBJ2-7; length: 15; V: TRBV28; CDR3: CASSLGGSWGYEQYF; DNA: TGTGCCAGCAGTCTTGGCGGGAGTTGGGGCTACGAGCAGTACTTC
size: few; D: NA; J: TRBJ2-1; length: 15; V: TRBV4-2; CDR3: CASSRSGANYNEQFF; DNA: TGTGCCAGCAGCCGGTCGGGAGCGAATTACAATGAGCAGTTCTTC
size: few; D: TRBD1; J: TRBJ1-2; length: 13; V: TRBV28; CDR3: CASSRQDRDGYTF; DNA: TGTGCCAGCAGCCGCCAGGACAGGGACGGCTACACCTTC
size: few; D: NA; J: TRBJ2-7; length: 12; V: TRBV7-9; CDR3: CASSRPLSEQYF; DNA: TGTGCCAGCAGCCGCCCCCTCAGCGAGCAGTACTTC
size: few; D: TRBD1; J: TRBJ1-2; length: 14; V: TRBV30; CDR3: CAWSGQGAVNGYTF; DNA: TGTGCCTGGAGTGGGCAGGGGGCAGTTAATGGCTACACCTTC
size: few; D: NA; J: TRBJ2-5; length: 14; V: TRBV28; CDR3: CASSLGQPQETQYF; DNA: TGTGCCAGCAGTTTGGGGCAGCCGCAAGAGACCCAGTACTTC
size: few; D: TRBD2; J: TRBJ2-1; length: 14; V: TRBV9; CDR3: CASSGTSGMDEQFF; DNA: TGTGCCAGCTCCGGGACTAGCGGGATGGATGAGCAGTTCTTC
size: few; D: NA; J: TRBJ1-4; length: 13; V: TRBV7-2; CDR3: CASSFGVDEKLFF; DNA: TGTGCCAGCAGCTTCGGGGTAGACGAAAAACTGTTTTTT
size: few; D: TRBD2; J: TRBJ2-7; length: 14; V: TRBV6-5; CDR3: CASSTSGISYEQYF; DNA: TGTGCCAGCAGCACTAGCGGGATCTCCTACGAGCAGTACTTC
size: few; D: TRBD1; J: TRBJ2-2; length: 15; V: TRBV7-3; CDR3: CASSPRTGSAGELFF; DNA: TGTGCCAGCAGCCCCCGGACAGGATCGGCCGGGGAGCTGTTTTTT
size: many; D: NA; J: TRBJ2-2; length: 15; V: TRBV10-3; CDR3: CAISESTVNTGELFF; DNA: TGTGCCATCAGTGAGTCGACAGTGAACACCGGGGAGCTGTTTTTT
size: NA; D: TRBD1; J: TRBJ2-5; length: 15; V: TRBV6-5; CDR3: CASSWIQGYQETQYF; DNA: TGTGCCAGCAGTTGGATACAGGGGTACCAAGAGACCCAGTACTTC
size: NA; D: TRBD1; J: TRBJ2-5; length: 15; V: TRBV19; CDR3: CASSPTGTAGVTQYF; DNA: TGTGCCAGTAGTCCAACCGGGACAGCAGGCGTGACCCAGTACTTC
size: few; D: TRBD1; J: TRBJ1-2; length: 15; V: TRBV9; CDR3: CASSAGTGGVYGYTF; DNA: TGTGCCAGCAGCGCGGGGACAGGGGGCGTCTATGGCTACACCTTC
size: few; D: NA; J: TRBJ2-7; length: 13; V: TRBV6-1; CDR3: CASSEGYFYEQYF; DNA: TGTGCCAGCAGTGAAGGCTACTTCTACGAGCAGTACTTC
size: NA; D: NA; J: TRBJ2-2; length: 13; V: TRBV5-1; CDR3: CASSADQDRELFF; DNA: TGCGCCAGCAGCGCAGACCAAGACAGGGAGCTGTTTTTT